What follows are 13 T cell receptor beta chains derived from one specimen sequenced in a study of blood T cell repertoires in COVID-19. This table comes from immunoSEQ multiplex PCR, and its TCRdb copy is limited to in-frame clones, with some not included. The table lists a few hundred thousand clones, roughly 86% of them singletons. Source material: peripheral blood. The receptors here all came from a woman between 45 and 60 years old who had recovered from COVID-19.

The J gene is TRBJ1-5, the V gene TRBV7-8; 9 bases map to TRBD1. Germline assignment: CDR1 SGHVS and CDR2 FQNEAQ. J gave up 6 bases and V 1 base, and 7 bases lay outside the gene matches. The CDR3 consists of 16 residues. The CDR3 region is CASSLVRDRVSQPQHF. CDR3 nucleotide sequence: TGTGCCAGCAGCTTAGTCCGGGACAGGGTTTCTCAGCCCCAGCATTTT. Combining the CDR3 with reference TRBV7-8 and TRBJ1-5 gives the whole variable domain GAGVSQSPRYKVAKRGQDVALRCDPISGHVSLFWYQQALGQGPEFLTYFQNEAQLDKSGLPSDRFFAERPEGSVSTLKIQRTQQEDSAVYLCASSLVRDRVSQPQHFGDGTRLSIL.

This chain uses TRBV11-2 with TRBJ1-1, with 9 nucleotides matching TRBD1. The CDR3 is 13 amino acids. Losses at the gene ends were 8 bases for V and 7 bases for J; bases not matched to a gene: 8. Germline V lookup: CDR1 SGHAT, CDR2 FQNNGV. CDR3 residues: CASGNRGQGEAFF. CDR3 sequence (DNA): TGTGCCAGCGGCAACAGGGGGCAGGGTGAAGCTTTCTTT.

The chain employs TRBV11-2 and TRBJ2-3; 8 nucleotides align to TRBD2. With 4 bases clipped from V and 0 bases from J, the junction kept 6 bases outside the gene matches. The CDR3 loop spans 16 amino acids. Germline V gene data show CDR1 as SGHAT and CDR2 as FQNNGV. The chain's CDR3 is CASSSAQRGSTDTQYF. As DNA, the CDR3 is TGTGCCAGCAGCTCGGCGCAGCGGGGGAGCACAGATACGCAGTATTTT.

The V and J genes are TRBV6-2 or TRBV6-3 and TRBJ1-2; 7 nucleotides match TRBD1. The germline CDR1 and CDR2 sequences are MNHEY and SVGEGT. CDR3 size: 15 residues. Trimming cost V 5 bases and J 4 bases; bases outside gene matches: 10. The CDR3 nucleotides read TGTGCCAGCAGTCAACTCGACAGGGCAAGCTATGGCTACACCTTC. It is translated as CASSQLDRASYGYTF.

This chain connects TRBV27 to TRBJ2-7; possibly TRBD1 for D (7 bases). V was cut by 8 bases and J by 3 bases, with 20 bases left in between. The CDR3 contains 15 residues. Looked up from germline, CDR1 is MNHEY and CDR2 is SMNVEV (reference sequence). In nucleotides, the CDR3 is TGTGCCAGCCACCCCGCGGGGCAGGGGGGCTACGAGCAGTACTTC. It translates to CASHPAGQGGYEQYF.

The chain joins TRBV19 to TRBJ2-1; 7 nucleotides align to TRBD1. Looked up from germline, CDR1 is LNHDA and CDR2 is SQIVND (reference sequence). The CDR3 covers 17 residues. Losses at the gene ends were 4 bases for V and 0 bases for J; bases not matched to a gene: 9. CDR3 in amino acids: CASSTANRGSSYNEQFF. As DNA, the CDR3 is TGTGCCAGTAGTACAGCAAACAGGGGAAGCTCCTACAATGAGCAGTTCTTC.

The chain recombines TRBV11-3 with TRBJ2-7; D call uncertain. Germline lookup yields CDR1 SGHNT and CDR2 YENEEA. CDR3 size: 14 residues. V gave up 5 bases and J gave up 2 bases, with 13 bases separating them. The DNA for the CDR3 is TGTGCCAGCAGCCCGACCCGGGTGACCTACGAGCAGTACTTC. Translation gives CASSPTRVTYEQYF.

V usage is TRBV23-1 and J usage is TRBJ2-1; D remains unclear. TRBV23-1 is classed as an ORF, of uncertain function. V lost 3 bases and J lost 8, with 17 bases in between. CDR3 size: 15 residues. CDR3 in amino acids: CASSHSGWQADEQFF. The CDR3 DNA is TGCGCCAGCAGTCACTCTGGCTGGCAGGCCGATGAGCAGTTCTTC.

The chain couples TRBV18 to TRBJ2-1, with 13 positions matching TRBD2. The V gene's germline CDR1 is KGHSH and CDR2 LQKENI. The length of the CDR3 is 18 residues. Trimming cost V 2 bases and J 7 bases; bases outside gene matches: 11. CDR3 sequence: CASSPLVSTSGGLNEQFF. The CDR3 nucleotides read TGTGCCAGCTCACCATTGGTATCGACTAGCGGGGGGCTAAATGAGCAGTTCTTC.

This clone is a singleton in its sample. The chain joins TRBV4-2 to TRBJ2-3, with 10 bases matching TRBD2. Germline CDR1 and CDR2: LGHNA and YNFKEQ. J gave up 5 bases and V 1 base, and 3 bases lay outside the gene matches. This CDR3 is built from 15 residues. CDR3 sequence: CASSQALAGEDTQYF. CDR3 DNA sequence: TGTGCCAGCAGCCAAGCTCTAGCGGGAGAAGATACGCAGTATTTT.

The sample holds one count of this clone. The rearrangement uses TRBV2 and TRBJ2-2; 9 positions match TRBD1. CDR1 is SNHLY and CDR2 is FYNNEI in the germline V gene. This CDR3 contains 17 residues. V shed 2 bases, J shed 4 bases, and the junction held 8 bases outside the gene matches. The CDR3 loop reads CASSESGVTGGTGELFF. As DNA, the CDR3 is TGTGCCAGCAGTGAATCAGGGGTGACAGGGGGCACCGGGGAGCTGTTTTTT.

V and J are TRBV7-2 and TRBJ2-3, with D maybe TRBD1 (5 bases). Per the germline V gene, CDR1 is SGHTA and CDR2 is FQGNSA. The CDR3 runs to 15 residues. The V end lost 3 bases, the J end lost 4 bases, and 14 bases lay between the germline ends. For the CDR3, the DNA is TGTGCCAGCAGCTTCAACGACAGTGAGGCAGATACGCAGTATTTT. Its translation is CASSFNDSEADTQYF.

The chain employs TRBV6-5 and TRBJ2-5; weak D call: TRBD1 (5 bases). This CDR3 spans 11 amino acids. The V end lost 6 bases, the J end lost 7 bases, and 9 bases lay between the germline ends. Germline values: CDR1 MNHEY, CDR2 SVGAGI. CDR3 in amino acids: CASSRRGTQYF. The CDR3 nucleotides are TGTGCCAGCAGCCGAAGGGGGACCCAGTACTTC.